These 32 T cell receptor beta chains share one sample of origin, sequenced in a study of cytotoxic CD8 clonotypes in ibrutinib-treated CLL. Here immunoSEQ multiplex PCR was the method, and the copy in TCRdb shows in-frame clones only, minus some. The repertoire includes nearly 25,000 clones, over 65% of them detected once, and under 50% sits in the top ten. The source was PBMCs, collected after 12 months of ibrutinib treatment. Every receptor here comes from a human donor with chronic lymphocytic leukemia.

The rearrangement joins TRBV7-9 to TRBJ2-7; possible D gene TRBD2, 5 bases. This CDR3 contains 17 residues. V lost 2 bases, J lost 0 bases, and 17 bases lay in between. Germline assignment: CDR1 SEHNR and CDR2 FQNEAQ (reference sequence). In DNA form, the CDR3 reads TGTGCCAGCAGCTTAAGCGACGGGCGGGCCTTCTCCTACGAGCAGTACTTC. This sequence encodes CASSLSDGRAFSYEQYF.

This clone appeared a few times. V and J are TRBV19 and TRBJ1-1; 7 bases align to TRBD1. The CDR3 loop spans 14 amino acids. CDR1 LNHDA and CDR2 SQIVND come from the germline V gene (reference sequence). The J segment lost 7 bases and the V segment lost 1 base, leaving 6 bases of the junction unmatched. In DNA form, the CDR3 reads TGTGCCAGTAGTATAGTTCGACAGGGTGGTGAAGCTTTCTTT. This translates into CASSIVRQGGEAFF.

V usage is TRBV19 and J usage is TRBJ2-5; perhaps TRBD2 as D (6 bases). This CDR3 comprises 14 residues. Germline V gene data show CDR1 as LNHDA and CDR2 as SQIVND (reference sequence). Deletions cut 3 bases from V and 1 base from J, with 9 bases between. The CDR3 loop is CASSIGGAQETQYF. CDR3 in DNA: TGTGCCAGTAGTATTGGCGGGGCCCAAGAGACCCAGTACTTC.

This chain uses TRBV28 with TRBJ1-4; TRBD1 is a possible D gene (6 bases). This CDR3 is 11 amino acids long. Germline CDR1 MDHEN, CDR2 SYDVKM. The V and J ends lost 6 bases and 8 bases respectively, with 7 bases between them. CDR3 sequence (DNA): TGTGCCAGCAGGAGGGGGGAAAAACTGTTTTTT. The encoded protein is CASRRGEKLFF.

V and J are TRBV27 and TRBJ2-7, with 12 bases lining up with TRBD2. Trimming cost V 5 bases and J 2 bases; bases outside gene matches: 1. The CDR3 runs to 14 residues. Germline loops: CDR1 MNHEY, CDR2 SMNVEV (reference sequence). The CDR3 spells CASSRLAGAYEQYF. In DNA form, the CDR3 reads TGTGCCAGCAGTCGACTAGCGGGGGCCTACGAGCAGTACTTC.

This clone was picked up a small number of times. The V and J genes are TRBV5-8 and TRBJ1-4, with 10 bases lining up with TRBD1. The CDR3 sequence is 14 residues long. The trim removed 4 bases at V and 7 bases at J, leaving 4 bases unmatched. Germline CDR1 SGHTS, CDR2 YDEGEE. CDR3 nucleotide sequence: TGTGCCAGCAGCCTGGGACAGGGGAGTGAAAAACTGTTTTTT. Its protein is CASSLGQGSEKLFF.

The chain combines TRBV7-3 with TRBJ2-3, with a possible D match to TRBD2 (7 bases). V was trimmed by 6 bases and J by 2 bases, leaving 15 bases between them. The CDR3 is made up of 15 amino acids. Germline-derived CDR1 and CDR2 are SGHTA and FQGTGA. CDR3 loop: CASREAGGLTDTQYF. The CDR3 DNA is TGTGCCAGCAGAGAGGCCGGGGGGCTCACAGATACGCAGTATTTT.

This clone was recorded many times. This sequence joins TRBV6-1 and TRBJ2-7, with D perhaps matching TRBD1 (6 bases). This CDR3 spans 13 amino acids. Germline-derived CDR1 and CDR2 are MNHNS and SASEGT. V was shortened by 3 bases and J by 6 bases, with 12 bases between the two germline ends. CDR3 amino acids: CASSESGVSEQYF. CDR3 in DNA: TGTGCCAGCAGTGAGTCAGGGGTGAGCGAGCAGTACTTC.

This chain uses TRBV14 with TRBJ1-2; 9 bases map to TRBD1. In germline, CDR1 is SGHDN, CDR2 FVKESK. The CDR3 runs 14 residues. Germline trimming cut 5 bases from V and 4 bases from J; bases unmatched to any gene: 5. The CDR3 loop is CASSAGTGPYGYTF. The CDR3 nucleotides read TGTGCCAGCAGCGCTGGGACAGGGCCCTATGGCTACACCTTC.

The chain recombines TRBV19 with TRBJ1-2; 9 positions agree with TRBD1. This CDR3 has 15 residues. Trimming at V came to 9 bases and at J to 0 bases, leaving 8 bases not matched to a gene. Germline CDR1 LNHDA, CDR2 SQIVND (reference sequence). Here the CDR3 reads CASRTGALSNYGYTF. As DNA, the CDR3 is TGTGCCAGCCGGACAGGGGCCCTTTCTAACTATGGCTACACCTTC.

The chain uses TRBV5-1 and TRBJ1-1, with D maybe TRBD1 (5 bases). V was pared by 4 bases and J by 1 base, with 14 bases between. The CDR3 is 15 amino acids. Germline CDR1 reads SGHRS; CDR2 reads YFSETQ. The CDR3 DNA reads as TGCGCCAGCAGCCCTAAGGAGGGGCGGAACACTGAAGCTTTCTTT. Translation: CASSPKEGRNTEAFF.

This clone appeared a few times. The gene calls are TRBV15 and TRBJ2-5; weak D call: TRBD1 (5 bases). Between the trimmed V and J ends, which lost 4 bases and 1 base, there was a span of 7 bases. From germline, CDR1 is LNHNV and CDR2 YYDKDF (reference sequence). This CDR3 spans 13 amino acids. The chain's CDR3 is CATSTGPQETQYF. CDR3 DNA sequence: TGTGCCACCAGCACAGGGCCCCAAGAGACCCAGTACTTC.

The rearrangement links TRBV7-9 to TRBJ2-3; 8 bases are shared with TRBD2. CDR1 and CDR2 from the germline V gene are SEHNR and FQNEAQ (reference sequence). Unmatched junction bases numbered 6, after V lost 5 bases and J lost 5 bases. The CDR3 is 14 amino acids. Here the CDR3 DNA reads TGTGCCAGCAGCCCCCGGGGGGGCATAGATACGCAGTATTTT. It codes for CASSPRGGIDTQYF.

V is TRBV7-2 and J is TRBJ2-5; no firm D call. The germline V gene has CDR1 SGHTA and CDR2 FQGNSA. V lost 5 bases to trimming and J lost 1 base, with 8 bases between them. CDR3 size: 13 residues. CDR3 amino acids: CASSLTPQETQYF. In DNA, the CDR3 is TGTGCCAGCAGCCTGACACCCCAAGAGACCCAGTACTTC.

The chain couples TRBV29-1 to TRBJ1-2, with 7 bases matching TRBD1. The CDR3 extends over 14 amino acids. Germline-derived CDR1 and CDR2 are SQVTM and ANQGSEA. The CDR3 loop is CSVFSRGTNYGYTF. CDR3 bases: TGCAGTGTATTTAGCAGGGGGACTAACTATGGCTACACCTTC.

This chain links TRBV18 with TRBJ1-5; TRBD1 agrees at 7 bases. This CDR3 region has 14 residues. Germline CDR1 is KGHSH and CDR2 is LQKENI. V was clipped by 2 bases and J by 7 bases; unmatched bases: 5. Here the CDR3 reads CASSPGTVRQPQHF. For the CDR3, the DNA is TGTGCCAGCTCACCAGGGACAGTTCGACAGCCCCAGCATTTT.

The chain employs TRBV4-1 and TRBJ1-1, with D perhaps TRBD1 (5 bases). Trimming cost V 0 bases and J 10 bases, with 15 bases left between them. Germline V lookup: CDR1 MGHRA, CDR2 YSYEKL. CDR3 length equals 14 residues. Here the CDR3 reads CASSQDARVRGAFF. The DNA for the CDR3 is TGCGCCAGCAGCCAAGATGCCCGCGTGAGGGGAGCTTTCTTT.

This clone was detected a few times. The V and J genes are TRBV2 and TRBJ2-3; perhaps TRBD1 as D (5 bases). The CDR3 totals 14 residues. The germline V gene has CDR1 SNHLY and CDR2 FYNNEI. Trimming took off 9 bases at V and 0 bases at J, with 13 bases between the two ends. CDR3 nucleotides: TGTGCCAGTCACAGGACCTCTAGCACAGATACGCAGTATTTT. It is translated as CASHRTSSTDTQYF.

This clone came up once. This chain connects TRBV6-1 to TRBJ1-4, with D perhaps matching TRBD1 (5 bases). The CDR3 is made up of 14 amino acids. V was pared by 5 bases and J by 4 bases, with 11 bases between. Germline V gene lookup returns CDR1 MNHNS and CDR2 SASEGT. CDR3 residues: CASSPGPFNEKLFF. The CDR3 DNA is TGTGCCAGCAGTCCAGGGCCCTTTAATGAAAAACTGTTTTTT.

This clone was seen once. The chain joins TRBV5-1 to TRBJ1-2; no firm D call. CDR1 is SGHRS and CDR2 is YFSETQ in the germline V gene. CDR3 length: 16 residues. V shed 0 bases and J shed 3 bases, with 15 bases lying between them. The CDR3 loop is CASSLDNRQSDYGYTF. DNA of the CDR3: TGCGCCAGCAGCTTGGACAATAGGCAATCGGACTATGGCTACACCTTC.

This clone was counted once. This sequence joins TRBV27 and TRBJ2-3; D gene unclear. This CDR3 contains 13 residues. Trimming shortened V by 5 bases and J by 0 bases, and 6 bases separated the two germline ends. Germline V gene data show CDR1 as MNHEY and CDR2 as SMNVEV (reference sequence). The CDR3 DNA is TGTGCCAGCAGTCTTACTAGCACAGATACGCAGTATTTT. Residues: CASSLTSTDTQYF.

The table lists this clone with a few counts. This rearrangement joins TRBV7-9 to TRBJ1-2; 10 bases align to TRBD1. Trimming removed 4 bases from V and 8 bases from J; junction bases left unmatched: 7. The CDR3 totals 14 residues. From germline, CDR1 is SEHNR and CDR2 FQNEAQ (reference sequence). CDR3 bases: TGTGCCAGCAGCTGGGAGGGGACAGGGGACGGCTACACCTTC. Translation: CASSWEGTGDGYTF.

V gene TRBV25-1 combines with J gene TRBJ2-3, with 10 bases fitting TRBD2. Germline CDR1 MGHDK, CDR2 SYGVNS. V gave up 1 base and J gave up 9 bases; unmatched junction bases: 10. This CDR3 has 16 residues. This CDR3 reads CASSEFSSGGAKTQYF. The CDR3 bases are TGTGCCAGCAGTGAATTCTCCAGCGGGGGGGCCAAGACGCAGTATTTT.

This clone has just a few counts. The V gene is TRBV6-4, the J gene TRBJ1-5, with 9 positions matching TRBD1. V lost 1 base, J lost 6 bases, and 7 bases stayed unmatched. The CDR3 is 16 residues long. Germline V CDR1 and CDR2: MRHNA, SNTAGT. The CDR3, as DNA: TGTGCCAGCAGTGACTATGGGACAGGGTTGTCTCAGCCCCAGCATTTT. This gives the protein CASSDYGTGLSQPQHF.

The V call is TRBV19, the J call TRBJ2-7, with D possibly being TRBD1 (5 bases). Germline CDR1 LNHDA, CDR2 SQIVND (reference sequence). The CDR3 extends over 14 amino acids. Trimming removed 3 bases at V and 1 base at J, with 10 bases between. The CDR3 DNA reads as TGTGCCAGTAGTATTTCGACAGAGTCCTACGAGCAGTACTTC. It specifies CASSISTESYEQYF.

This chain connects TRBV6-5 to TRBJ2-3; D is uncertain. The CDR3 has 14 amino acids. Germline values: CDR1 MNHEY, CDR2 SVGAGI. V lost 2 bases and J lost 4, with 10 bases in between. In nucleotides, the CDR3 is TGTGCCAGCAGTTACGGGGTGGGCGCAGATACGCAGTATTTT. Protein: CASSYGVGADTQYF.

CDR3 DNA sequence: TGTGCCAGTAGTATCGGCAGGGGAAACACCATATATTTT. Translated, it gives CASSIGRGNTIYF. V gene TRBV19 combines with J gene TRBJ1-3, with unresolved D. Germline CDR1 LNHDA, CDR2 SQIVND (reference sequence). With 3 bases removed from V and 4 bases from J, the gap between germline ends came to 7 bases. The CDR3 consists of 13 residues.

V usage is TRBV2 and J usage is TRBJ1-2; D possibly corresponds to TRBD1 (6 bases). Per germline, CDR1 SNHLY and CDR2 FYNNEI. There are 11 residues in the CDR3. The DNA of the CDR3 is TGTGCTTGTACAGGGTACTATGGCTACACCTTC. This translates into CACTGYYGYTF.

V usage is TRBV6-6 and J usage is TRBJ2-1; 7 bases agree with TRBD2. CDR1 is MNHNY and CDR2 is SVGAGI in the germline V gene (reference sequence). The CDR3 loop spans 13 amino acids. V was clipped by 5 bases and J by 10 bases; unmatched bases: 8. The CDR3 nucleotides read TGTGCCAGCAGTCGGGGAGGGTTGGGGGAGCAGTTCTTC. It is translated as CASSRGGLGEQFF.

This chain uses TRBV29-1 with TRBJ1-2; 11 bases line up with TRBD1. From germline, CDR1 is SQVTM and CDR2 ANQGSEA. The V segment lost 6 bases and the J segment 6 bases; nucleotides outside the gene matches: 9. The CDR3 runs to 14 residues. The CDR3 nucleotides read TGCAGCGTCCTCTCCCCGGGACAGGGGGATGGCTACACCTTC. The encoded protein is CSVLSPGQGDGYTF.

This clone came up a few times. V gene TRBV7-9 combines with J gene TRBJ2-7, with 9 bases lining up with TRBD1. The V and J ends lost 5 bases and 3 bases, in that order; junction bases with no gene match: 5. The germline V gene has CDR1 SEHNR and CDR2 FQNEAQ (reference sequence). CDR3 size: 14 residues. The CDR3 spells CASSGGTGHYEQYF. DNA for the CDR3: TGTGCCAGCAGCGGAGGGACAGGGCACTACGAGCAGTACTTC.

CDR3 sequence reads: CASSLATGPKGLYGYTF. In nucleotides, the CDR3 is TGCGCCAGCAGCTTGGCCACGGGACCTAAAGGACTCTATGGCTACACCTTC. The chain joins TRBV5-1 to TRBJ1-2; perhaps TRBD1 as D (5 bases). CDR1 SGHRS and CDR2 YFSETQ come from the germline V gene. This CDR3 is 17 amino acids long. V lost 0 bases to trimming and J lost 4 bases, with 19 bases between them.